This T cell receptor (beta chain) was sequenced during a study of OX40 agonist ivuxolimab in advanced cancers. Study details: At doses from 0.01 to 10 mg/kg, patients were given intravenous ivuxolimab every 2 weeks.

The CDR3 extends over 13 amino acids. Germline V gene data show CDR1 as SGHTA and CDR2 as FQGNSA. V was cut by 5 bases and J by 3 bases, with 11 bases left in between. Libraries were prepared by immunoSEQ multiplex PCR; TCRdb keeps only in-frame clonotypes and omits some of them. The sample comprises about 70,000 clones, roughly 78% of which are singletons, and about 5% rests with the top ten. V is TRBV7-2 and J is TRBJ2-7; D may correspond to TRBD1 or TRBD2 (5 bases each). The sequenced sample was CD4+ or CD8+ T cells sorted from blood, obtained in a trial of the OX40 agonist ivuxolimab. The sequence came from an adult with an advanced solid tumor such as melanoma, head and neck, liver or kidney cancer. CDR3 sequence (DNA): TGTGCCAGCAGCCGGGACCAAAACTACGAGCAGTACTTC. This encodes CASSRDQNYEQYF.